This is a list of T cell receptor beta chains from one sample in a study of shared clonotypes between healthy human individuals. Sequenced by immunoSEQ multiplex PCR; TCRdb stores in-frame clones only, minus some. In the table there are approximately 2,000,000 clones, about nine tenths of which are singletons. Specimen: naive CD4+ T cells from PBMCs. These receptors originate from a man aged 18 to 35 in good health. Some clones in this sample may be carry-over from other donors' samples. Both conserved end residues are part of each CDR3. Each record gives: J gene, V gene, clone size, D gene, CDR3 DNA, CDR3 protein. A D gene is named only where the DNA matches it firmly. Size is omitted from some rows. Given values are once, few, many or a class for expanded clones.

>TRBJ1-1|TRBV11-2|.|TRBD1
TGTGCCAGCAGCTTAGTACAGGGGAGTACTGAAGCTTTCTTT
CASSLVQGSTEAFF
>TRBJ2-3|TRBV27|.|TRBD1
TGTGCCAGCAGTTTCGACGCCGGACAGGGGTTTCCAAGCACAGATACGCAGTATTTT
CASSFDAGQGFPSTDTQYF
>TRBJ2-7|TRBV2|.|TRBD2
TGTGCCAGCAGGGACAAACTAGCGGGAGACTACGAGCAGTACTTC
CASRDKLAGDYEQYF
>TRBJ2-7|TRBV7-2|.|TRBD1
TGTGCCAGCAGCTTCAACAGGGGGCCCTACGAGCAGTACTTC
CASSFNRGPYEQYF
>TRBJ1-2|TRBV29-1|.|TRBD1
TGCAGCGTTGAGCCGCTACAGGGGGCGGGTGGCTACACCTTC
CSVEPLQGAGGYTF
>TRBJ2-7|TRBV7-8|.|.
TGTGCCAGCAGCTTCGGACAATACTACGAGCAGTACTTC
CASSFGQYYEQYF
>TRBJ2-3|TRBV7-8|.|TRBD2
TGTGCCAGCAGCCGTAGCGGGAGGAATACGCAGTATTTT
CASSRSGRNTQYF
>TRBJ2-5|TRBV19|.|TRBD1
TGTGCCACTCAACAACCGGGACAGGGAATCGAGACCCAGTACTTC
CATQQPGQGIETQYF
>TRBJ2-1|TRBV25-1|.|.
TGTGCCAGCAGTGAGTGGGGATCGGGGTTCCCCTACAATGAGCAGTTCTTC
CASSEWGSGFPYNEQFF
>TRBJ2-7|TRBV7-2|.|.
TGTGCCAGCAGCTTAGACCCTGCAGGGGCGGGCTACGAGCAGTACTTC
CASSLDPAGAGYEQYF
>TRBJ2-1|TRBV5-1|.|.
TGCGCCAGCAGCGACACCCCGTCCTACAATGAGCAGTTCTTC
CASSDTPSYNEQFF
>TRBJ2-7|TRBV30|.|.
TGTGCCTGGAGTGTACTTGCCTCGTTAGGAGATGAGCAGTACTTC
CAWSVLASLGDEQYF
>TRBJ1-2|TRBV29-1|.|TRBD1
TGCAGCGCCGCCGGGACAGAATATGGCTACACCTTC
CSAAGTEYGYTF
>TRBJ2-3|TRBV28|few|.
TGTGCCAGCAGCCGGGACTTCACAGATACGCAGTATTTT
CASSRDFTDTQYF
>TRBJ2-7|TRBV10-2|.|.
TGCGCCACTTCTATGTGGAGCTACGAGCAGTACTTC
CATSMWSYEQYF
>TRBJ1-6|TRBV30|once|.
TGTGCCTGGAGTGGAACAGGGCGTAGCTATAATTCACCCCTCCACTTT
CAWSGTGRSYNSPLHF
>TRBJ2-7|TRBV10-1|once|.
TGCGCCAGCAGTTCTTCCAGGGAGCCGGGGTACGAGCAGTACTTC
CASSSSREPGYEQYF
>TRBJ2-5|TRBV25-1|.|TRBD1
TGTGCCAGCACCACGACAGGGGTAGAGACCCAGTACTTC
CASTTTGVETQYF
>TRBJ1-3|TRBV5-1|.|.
TGCGCCAGCAGCCAGGGACTCCTCAGCTCTGGAAACACCATATATTTT
CASSQGLLSSGNTIYF
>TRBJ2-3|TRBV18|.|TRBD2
TGTGCCAGCTCATCAGCGGGAGTCGAAGATACGCAGTATTTT
CASSSAGVEDTQYF
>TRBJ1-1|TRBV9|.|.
TGTGCCAGCAGCCCCTACACCCGAATGAACACTGAAGCTTTCTTT
CASSPYTRMNTEAFF
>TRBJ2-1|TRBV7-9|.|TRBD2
TGTGCCAGCAGCTTTTTGACTAGCGGTAATGAGCAGTTCTTC
CASSFLTSGNEQFF
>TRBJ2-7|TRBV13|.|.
TGTGCCAGCAGGGGCGGAGGAGCATCCTACGAGCAGTACTTC
CASRGGGASYEQYF
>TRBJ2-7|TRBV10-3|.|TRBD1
TGTGCCACCATACCGGGACAGGGGGCTCCATTCCAGCAGTACTTC
CATIPGQGAPFQQYF
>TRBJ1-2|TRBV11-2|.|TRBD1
TGTGCCAGCATTTCCATGGGTCGACAGGGGGCTAATGGCTACACCTTC
CASISMGRQGANGYTF
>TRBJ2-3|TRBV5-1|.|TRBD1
TGCGCCAGCAGCTCACAGGGGCCATTCACAGATACGCAGTATTTT
CASSSQGPFTDTQYF
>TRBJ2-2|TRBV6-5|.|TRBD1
TGTGCCAGCATTGGGACAGGGGACACCGGGGAGCTGTTTTTT
CASIGTGDTGELFF
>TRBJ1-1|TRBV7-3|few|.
TGTGCCAGCAGCTTTGTCGCAAACATGAACACTGAAGCTTTCTTT
CASSFVANMNTEAFF
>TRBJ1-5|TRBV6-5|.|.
TGTGCCAGCAGCGCCCGGGAGGGTGCCAATCAGCCCCAGCATTTT
CASSAREGANQPQHF
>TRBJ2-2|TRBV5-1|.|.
TGCGCCAGCAGCGCCGGACAGGGACTAATCTCCACCGGGGAGCTGTTTTTT
CASSAGQGLISTGELFF
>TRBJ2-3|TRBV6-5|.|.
TGTGCCAGCAGGCCGGATGGGCCCACAGATACGCAGTATTTT
CASRPDGPTDTQYF
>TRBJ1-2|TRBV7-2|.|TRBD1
TGTGCCAGCAGTATAGGACAGGGGGGGTATGGCTACACCTTC
CASSIGQGGYGYTF
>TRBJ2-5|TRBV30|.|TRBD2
TGTGCCTGGAGTCCTCTCCCGAGTAGCGGGAGGGCCAGGTACCAAGAGACCCAGTACTTC
CAWSPLPSSGRARYQETQYF
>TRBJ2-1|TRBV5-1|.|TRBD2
TGCGCCAGCAGCTTGGAACTAGCGGGAGTTACTGAGCAGTTCTTC
CASSLELAGVTEQFF
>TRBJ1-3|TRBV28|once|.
TGTGCCAGCAGTTCTTGGCTCGGCGGAAACACCATATATTTT
CASSSWLGGNTIYF
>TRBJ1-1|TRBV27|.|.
TGTGCCAGCAGTTTATGGCGGGGAGGCATCCCCACTGAAGCTTTCTTT
CASSLWRGGIPTEAFF
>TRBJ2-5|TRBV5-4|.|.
TGTGCCAGCAGCTTGGCGTGGGGAGAGACCCAGTACTTC
CASSLAWGETQYF
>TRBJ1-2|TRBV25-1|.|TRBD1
TGTGCCAGCAGTAAGGGACAGCAAGACGGCTACACCTTC
CASSKGQQDGYTF
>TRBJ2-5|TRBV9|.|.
TGTGCCAGCGCTCCCGGTCGTAGACAAGAGACCCAGTACTTC
CASAPGRRQETQYF
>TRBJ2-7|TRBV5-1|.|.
TGCGCCAGCAGCCTCGACAGGTCCTACGAGCAGTACTTC
CASSLDRSYEQYF
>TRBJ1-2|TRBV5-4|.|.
TGTGCCAGCAGCTCCTTCCAGGGGCAGGGCTACACCTTC
CASSSFQGQGYTF
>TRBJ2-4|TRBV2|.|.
TGTGCCAGCAGTGTACAGGAGGCCAAAAACATTCAGTACTTC
CASSVQEAKNIQYF
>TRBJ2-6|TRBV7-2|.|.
TGTGCCAGCAGCTTAATAGCAAGGGTCGGGGCCAACGTCCTGACTTTC
CASSLIARVGANVLTF
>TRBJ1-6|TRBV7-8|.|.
TGTGCCAGCAGCAATGGACAGCCCGGCCCCCTCCACTTT
CASSNGQPGPLHF
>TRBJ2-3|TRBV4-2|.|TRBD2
TGTGCCAGCAGCCCCGCAGCGGGAGCTATCCCAGATACGCAGTATTTT
CASSPAAGAIPDTQYF
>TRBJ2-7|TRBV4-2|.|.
TGTGCCAGCAGTCCCCAGGGGCTAGCGGAGAGCTCCTACGAGCAGTACTTC
CASSPQGLAESSYEQYF
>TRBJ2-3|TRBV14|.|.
TGTGCCAGCAGCCCTACCCCGTCGGATACGCAGTATTTT
CASSPTPSDTQYF
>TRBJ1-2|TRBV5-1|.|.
TGCGCCAGCAGCTACTTCAGTACTAACTATGGCTACACCTTC
CASSYFSTNYGYTF
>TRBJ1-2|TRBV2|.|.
TGTGCCAGCAGATGGGCTCCAGGGAGCCGCTACACCTTC
CASRWAPGSRYTF
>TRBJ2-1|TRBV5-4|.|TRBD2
TGTGCCAGCTCCCAGACTAGCGGGATCCCGGGGGAGCAGTTCTTC
CASSQTSGIPGEQFF
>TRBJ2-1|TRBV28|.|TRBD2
TGTGCCAGCAGTCCCCCCCTAGGGCGGGAGAGGTATGCGAATGAGCAGTTCTTC
CASSPPLGRERYANEQFF
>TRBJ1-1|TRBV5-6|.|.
TGTGCCAGCAGCTCCGAGGGGTGGGTCATGAACACTGAAGCTTTCTTT
CASSSEGWVMNTEAFF
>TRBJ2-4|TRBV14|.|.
TGTGCCAGCGGACCGACGGCTGGGGGAGCCAAAAACATTCAGTACTTC
CASGPTAGGAKNIQYF
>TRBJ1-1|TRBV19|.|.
TGTGCCAGTAGTATCTCTCCGGGTCAGGTAAACACTGAAGCTTTCTTT
CASSISPGQVNTEAFF
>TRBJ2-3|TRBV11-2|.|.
TGTGCCAGCAGCTTAGTTGGGTCGACAGGTACGCAGTATTTT
CASSLVGSTGTQYF
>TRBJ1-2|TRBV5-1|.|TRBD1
TGCGCCAGCAGCTTAACACAGGGGAACTATGGCTACACCTTC
CASSLTQGNYGYTF
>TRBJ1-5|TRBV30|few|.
TGTGCCTGGAGCCAGGATAGCAATCAGCCCCAGCATTTT
CAWSQDSNQPQHF
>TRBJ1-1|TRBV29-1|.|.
TGCAGCGTTGTTTCTAGACAGGTCGACACTGAAGCTTTCTTT
CSVVSRQVDTEAFF
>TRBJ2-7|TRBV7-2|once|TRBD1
TGTGCCAGCAGCCGGGACAGGTCTTCCTACGAGCAGTACTTC
CASSRDRSSYEQYF